Below, 7 T cell receptor beta chains from the same sample are listed, as sequenced in a study of T cell responses to AZD1222 COVID-19 vaccine. Here immunoSEQ multiplex PCR was the method, and the copy in TCRdb shows in-frame clones only, minus some. The data hold 100,000 or so clones, with 87% observed a single time. The specimen was peripheral blood, collected 28 days after the second AZD1222 dose. Source of these receptors: an adult who received the AZD1222 COVID-19 vaccine.

The J gene is TRBJ1-1, the V gene TRBV21-1. TRBV21-1 is noted as a pseudogene. The CDR3 has 11 amino acids. Here the CDR3 reads CASSKEGEAFF. CDR3 DNA sequence: TGTGCCAGCAGCAAAGAAGGGGAAGCTTTCTTT.

V gene TRBV12-3 or TRBV12-4 combines with J gene TRBJ2-3; D unresolved. V lost 6 bases, J lost 4 bases, and 11 bases lay in between. This CDR3 comprises 13 residues. The CDR3: CASRFGRPDTQYF. The CDR3 DNA reads TGTGCCAGCAGGTTCGGCCGGCCAGATACGCAGTATTTT.

This sequence joins TRBV2 and TRBJ2-2, with D perhaps TRBD1 (5 bases). The V gene lost 4 bases and the J gene lost 0 bases, with 12 bases spanning the gap. Germline values: CDR1 SNHLY, CDR2 FYNNEI. The CDR3 has 16 residues. The CDR3 DNA follows: TGTGCCAGCAGTGCCGGGCAGACAGCGAACACCGGGGAGCTGTTTTTT. Translation gives CASSAGQTANTGELFF.

The chain combines TRBV3-1 (or the pseudogene TRBV3-2) with TRBJ2-1; unclear D gene. Germline V gene sequence: CDR1 LGHDT, CDR2 YNNKEL (reference sequence). V was trimmed by 4 bases and J by 6 bases, leaving 7 bases between them. The CDR3 consists of 12 residues. The CDR3 nucleotides read TGTGCCAGCAGCCTCAGTTCCAATGAGCAGTTCTTC. It encodes CASSLSSNEQFF.

The rearrangement links TRBV28 to TRBJ1-6, with TRBD1 matching over 7 bases. Germline CDR1 MDHEN, CDR2 SYDVKM. The CDR3 consists of 15 residues. V gave up 5 bases and J gave up 9 bases; unmatched junction bases: 10. The CDR3 sequence: CASSPTGLFVSPLHF. DNA of the CDR3: TGTGCCAGCAGTCCGACAGGGCTATTCGTTTCACCCCTCCACTTT. The full variable domain, in which reference TRBV28 and TRBJ1-6 provide the parts outside the CDR3, is DVKVTQSSRYLVKRTGEKVFLECVQDMDHENMFWYRQDPGLGLRLIYFSYDVKMKEKGDIPEGYSVSREKKERFSLILESASTNQTSMYLCASSPTGLFVSPLHFGNGTRLTVT.

The genes are TRBV29-1 and TRBJ1-5; a possible D gene is TRBD1 (5 bases). CDR1 and CDR2 (germline): SQVTM, ANQGSEA. The ends were cut back, 6 bases at V and 5 bases at J, with 11 bases in the middle. The length of the CDR3 is 12 residues. The DNA for the CDR3 is TGCAGCGTCGGGGCCCACGATCAGCCCCAGCATTTT. Translating it yields CSVGAHDQPQHF.

The chain carries TRBV28 and TRBJ2-7; 11 bases are a match to TRBD1. CDR1 and CDR2 (germline): MDHEN, SYDVKM. V lost 2 bases to trimming and J lost 8 bases; unmatched junction nucleotides: 8. This CDR3 has 15 residues. CDR3 sequence: CASSLVGQGGMKQYF. Here the CDR3 DNA reads TGTGCCAGCAGTTTAGTGGGACAGGGGGGAATGAAGCAGTACTTC.